This is a list of T cell receptor beta chains from one sample in a study of naive and memory T cell subsets. One entry per CDR3 protein results from TCRdb running MiXCR on the 5' RACE reads. The sample lists roughly 62,000 distinct CDR3 sequences, over 7% occurring once. All receptors come from a male donor in good health. The CDR3 runs from the conserved cysteine through the conserved F or W. A D gene is named only where the DNA matches it firmly. Clone sizes are given selectively: once, few, many, or a class where the clone is expanded.

abundance: .
d_gene: .
v_gene: TRBV7-9
j_gene: TRBJ1-1
CDR3aa: CASSLAIRLGVKNTEAFF
CDR3nt: TGTGCCAGCAGCTTAGCGATAAGGCTCGGGGTTAAGAACACTGAAGCTTTCTTT

abundance: many
d_gene: .
v_gene: TRBV7-2
j_gene: TRBJ2-7
CDR3aa: CASSPQGQGSYEQYF
CDR3nt: TGTGCCAGCAGCCCCCAGGGGCAAGGCTCCTACGAGCAGTACTTC

abundance: few
d_gene: .
v_gene: TRBV6-2/TRBV6-3
j_gene: TRBJ1-1
CDR3aa: CASVRGLGNTEAFF
CDR3nt: TGTGCCAGCGTAAGAGGGTTGGGGAACACTGAAGCTTTCTTT

abundance: .
d_gene: TRBD2
v_gene: TRBV19
j_gene: TRBJ2-1
CDR3aa: CASTLSGMHEQFF
CDR3nt: TGTGCCAGTACCCTAAGCGGGATGCATGAGCAGTTCTTC

abundance: few
d_gene: .
v_gene: TRBV6-5
j_gene: TRBJ2-7
CDR3aa: CASSYIGATYEQYF
CDR3nt: TGTGCCAGCAGTTACATAGGGGCCACCTACGAGCAGTACTTC

abundance: many
d_gene: TRBD2
v_gene: TRBV27
j_gene: TRBJ2-1
CDR3aa: CASSLTSASSYNEQFF
CDR3nt: TGTGCCAGCAGCTTAACTAGCGCGAGCTCCTACAATGAGCAGTTCTTC

abundance: few
d_gene: TRBD2
v_gene: TRBV11-2
j_gene: TRBJ2-2
CDR3aa: CASSKGTSGRWTGELFF
CDR3nt: TGTGCCAGCAGCAAAGGGACTAGCGGGAGATGGACCGGGGAGCTGTTTTTT

abundance: few
d_gene: .
v_gene: TRBV7-7
j_gene: TRBJ2-1
CDR3aa: CASSRRLGDEQFF
CDR3nt: TGTGCCAGCAGCCGGAGACTTGGCGATGAGCAGTTCTTC

abundance: few
d_gene: .
v_gene: TRBV12-5
j_gene: TRBJ2-3
CDR3aa: CASGLGDTQYF
CDR3nt: TGTGCTAGTGGTTTAGGAGATACGCAGTATTTT

abundance: .
d_gene: .
v_gene: TRBV11-3
j_gene: TRBJ2-2
CDR3aa: CASSLGQGLSNTGELFF
CDR3nt: TGTGCCAGCAGCTTGGGTCAGGGGCTATCGAACACCGGGGAGCTGTTTTTT

abundance: many
d_gene: TRBD1
v_gene: TRBV18
j_gene: TRBJ2-2
CDR3aa: CASSPPGQGNTGELFF
CDR3nt: TGTGCCAGCTCACCTCCGGGACAGGGGAACACCGGGGAGCTGTTTTTT

abundance: .
d_gene: TRBD1
v_gene: TRBV2
j_gene: TRBJ2-5
CDR3aa: CASGGQAQETQYF
CDR3nt: TGTGCCAGCGGGGGACAGGCGCAAGAGACCCAGTACTTC

abundance: few
d_gene: .
v_gene: TRBV6-6
j_gene: TRBJ2-3
CDR3aa: CASSLTNTQYF
CDR3nt: TGTGCCAGCAGTCTCACGAATACGCAGTATTTT

abundance: .
d_gene: .
v_gene: TRBV20-1
j_gene: TRBJ1-5
CDR3aa: CSARDAGVNQPQHF
CDR3nt: TGCAGTGCTAGAGACGCCGGAGTCAATCAGCCCCAGCATTTT

abundance: few
d_gene: .
v_gene: TRBV7-8
j_gene: TRBJ1-6
CDR3aa: CASSLEARANSPLHF
CDR3nt: TGTGCCAGCAGCTTAGAGGCCAGGGCCAATTCACCCCTCCACTTT

abundance: few
d_gene: .
v_gene: TRBV6-1
j_gene: TRBJ1-1
CDR3aa: CASSGSGSPSTEAFF
CDR3nt: TGTGCCAGCAGTGGGAGCGGGTCACCGAGCACTGAAGCTTTCTTT

abundance: few
d_gene: .
v_gene: TRBV24-1
j_gene: TRBJ2-2
CDR3aa: CATSDSRTRTGELFF
CDR3nt: TGTGCCACCAGTGATTCCAGGACGAGGACCGGGGAGCTGTTTTTT

abundance: .
d_gene: .
v_gene: TRBV6-1
j_gene: TRBJ1-5
CDR3aa: CASSEGGDHQPQHF
CDR3nt: TGTGCCAGCAGTGAAGGGGGGGACCATCAGCCCCAGCATTTT

abundance: .
d_gene: .
v_gene: TRBV12-3/TRBV12-4
j_gene: TRBJ2-1
CDR3aa: CASSFPGGGQGEQFF
CDR3nt: TGTGCCAGCAGTTTTCCCGGAGGAGGGCAAGGTGAGCAGTTCTTC

abundance: many
d_gene: TRBD1
v_gene: TRBV27
j_gene: TRBJ2-7
CDR3aa: CASSMLGQGKVYEQYF
CDR3nt: TGTGCCAGCAGTATGCTTGGACAGGGGAAGGTCTACGAGCAGTACTTC

abundance: .
d_gene: TRBD2
v_gene: TRBV6-5
j_gene: TRBJ2-7
CDR3aa: CASSYSMLAGYEQYF
CDR3nt: TGTGCCAGCAGTTACTCGATGCTAGCGGGTTACGAGCAGTACTTC

abundance: many
d_gene: .
v_gene: TRBV23-1
j_gene: TRBJ2-2
CDR3aa: CASSQSCERREYTGELFF
CDR3nt: TGCGCCAGCAGTCAATCATGCGAGCGAAGGGAGTACACCGGGGAGCTGTTTTTT

abundance: few
d_gene: TRBD2
v_gene: TRBV7-2
j_gene: TRBJ2-1
CDR3aa: CASSLVSGSSYNEQFF
CDR3nt: TGTGCCAGCAGCTTAGTCAGCGGGAGCTCCTACAATGAGCAGTTCTTC